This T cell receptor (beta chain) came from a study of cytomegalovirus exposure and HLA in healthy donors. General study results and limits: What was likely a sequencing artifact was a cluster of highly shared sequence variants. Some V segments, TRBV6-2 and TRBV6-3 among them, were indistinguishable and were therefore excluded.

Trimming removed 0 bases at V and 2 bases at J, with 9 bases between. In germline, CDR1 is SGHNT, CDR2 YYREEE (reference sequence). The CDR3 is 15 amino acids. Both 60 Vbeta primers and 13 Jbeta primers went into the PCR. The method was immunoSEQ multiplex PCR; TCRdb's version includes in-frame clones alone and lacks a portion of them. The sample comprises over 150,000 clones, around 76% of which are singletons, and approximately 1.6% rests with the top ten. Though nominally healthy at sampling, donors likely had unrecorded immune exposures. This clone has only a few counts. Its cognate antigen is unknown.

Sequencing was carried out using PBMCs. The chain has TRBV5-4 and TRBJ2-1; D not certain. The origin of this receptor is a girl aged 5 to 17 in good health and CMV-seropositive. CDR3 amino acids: CASSLGPPPYNEQFF. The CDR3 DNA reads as TGTGCCAGCAGCTTGGGGCCACCACCCTACAATGAGCAGTTCTTC.